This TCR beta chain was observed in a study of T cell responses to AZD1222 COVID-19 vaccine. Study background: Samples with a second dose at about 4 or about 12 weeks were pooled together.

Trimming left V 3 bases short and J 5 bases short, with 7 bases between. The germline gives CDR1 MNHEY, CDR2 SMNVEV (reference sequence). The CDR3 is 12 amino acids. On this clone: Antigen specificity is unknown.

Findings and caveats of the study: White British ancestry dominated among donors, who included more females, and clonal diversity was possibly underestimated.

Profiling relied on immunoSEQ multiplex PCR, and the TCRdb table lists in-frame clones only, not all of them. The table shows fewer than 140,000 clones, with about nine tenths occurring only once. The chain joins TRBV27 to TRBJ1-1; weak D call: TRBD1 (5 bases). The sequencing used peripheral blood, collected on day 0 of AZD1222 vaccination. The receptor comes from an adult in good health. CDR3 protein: CASSFKGTEAFF. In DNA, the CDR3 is TGTGCCAGCAGTTTCAAGGGGACTGAAGCTTTCTTT.